The clone carrying this TCR beta chain was seen only a few times. Its antigen is currently unknown. The record originates from a study of cytomegalovirus exposure and HLA in healthy donors. General study points: Beyond CMV serostatus, there was no information to go on about immune exposure. Cytomegalovirus association was assigned to some 160 TCR beta chains.

Donors had nominal health at sampling but likely had unrecorded immune exposures. PCR employed 60 Vbeta and 13 Jbeta primers. Profiled with immunoSEQ multiplex PCR; TCRdb holds only in-frame clones, not every one. The data show around 170,000 clones, 65% to 75% seen once. Trimming removed 0 bases from V and 4 bases from J; junction bases left unmatched: 8. The germline V gene encodes CDR1 MNHEY and CDR2 SVGAGI. CDR3 length: 16 amino acids. This receptor was obtained from a girl aged 10 to 17 in good health and CMV-seronegative. The chain recombines TRBV6-5 with TRBJ1-1; 7 bases match TRBD1. Material: PBMCs. This CDR3 is CASSYSTPTGPTEAFF. The CDR3 DNA reads as TGTGCCAGCAGTTACTCGACCCCGACAGGGCCCACTGAAGCTTTCTTT.